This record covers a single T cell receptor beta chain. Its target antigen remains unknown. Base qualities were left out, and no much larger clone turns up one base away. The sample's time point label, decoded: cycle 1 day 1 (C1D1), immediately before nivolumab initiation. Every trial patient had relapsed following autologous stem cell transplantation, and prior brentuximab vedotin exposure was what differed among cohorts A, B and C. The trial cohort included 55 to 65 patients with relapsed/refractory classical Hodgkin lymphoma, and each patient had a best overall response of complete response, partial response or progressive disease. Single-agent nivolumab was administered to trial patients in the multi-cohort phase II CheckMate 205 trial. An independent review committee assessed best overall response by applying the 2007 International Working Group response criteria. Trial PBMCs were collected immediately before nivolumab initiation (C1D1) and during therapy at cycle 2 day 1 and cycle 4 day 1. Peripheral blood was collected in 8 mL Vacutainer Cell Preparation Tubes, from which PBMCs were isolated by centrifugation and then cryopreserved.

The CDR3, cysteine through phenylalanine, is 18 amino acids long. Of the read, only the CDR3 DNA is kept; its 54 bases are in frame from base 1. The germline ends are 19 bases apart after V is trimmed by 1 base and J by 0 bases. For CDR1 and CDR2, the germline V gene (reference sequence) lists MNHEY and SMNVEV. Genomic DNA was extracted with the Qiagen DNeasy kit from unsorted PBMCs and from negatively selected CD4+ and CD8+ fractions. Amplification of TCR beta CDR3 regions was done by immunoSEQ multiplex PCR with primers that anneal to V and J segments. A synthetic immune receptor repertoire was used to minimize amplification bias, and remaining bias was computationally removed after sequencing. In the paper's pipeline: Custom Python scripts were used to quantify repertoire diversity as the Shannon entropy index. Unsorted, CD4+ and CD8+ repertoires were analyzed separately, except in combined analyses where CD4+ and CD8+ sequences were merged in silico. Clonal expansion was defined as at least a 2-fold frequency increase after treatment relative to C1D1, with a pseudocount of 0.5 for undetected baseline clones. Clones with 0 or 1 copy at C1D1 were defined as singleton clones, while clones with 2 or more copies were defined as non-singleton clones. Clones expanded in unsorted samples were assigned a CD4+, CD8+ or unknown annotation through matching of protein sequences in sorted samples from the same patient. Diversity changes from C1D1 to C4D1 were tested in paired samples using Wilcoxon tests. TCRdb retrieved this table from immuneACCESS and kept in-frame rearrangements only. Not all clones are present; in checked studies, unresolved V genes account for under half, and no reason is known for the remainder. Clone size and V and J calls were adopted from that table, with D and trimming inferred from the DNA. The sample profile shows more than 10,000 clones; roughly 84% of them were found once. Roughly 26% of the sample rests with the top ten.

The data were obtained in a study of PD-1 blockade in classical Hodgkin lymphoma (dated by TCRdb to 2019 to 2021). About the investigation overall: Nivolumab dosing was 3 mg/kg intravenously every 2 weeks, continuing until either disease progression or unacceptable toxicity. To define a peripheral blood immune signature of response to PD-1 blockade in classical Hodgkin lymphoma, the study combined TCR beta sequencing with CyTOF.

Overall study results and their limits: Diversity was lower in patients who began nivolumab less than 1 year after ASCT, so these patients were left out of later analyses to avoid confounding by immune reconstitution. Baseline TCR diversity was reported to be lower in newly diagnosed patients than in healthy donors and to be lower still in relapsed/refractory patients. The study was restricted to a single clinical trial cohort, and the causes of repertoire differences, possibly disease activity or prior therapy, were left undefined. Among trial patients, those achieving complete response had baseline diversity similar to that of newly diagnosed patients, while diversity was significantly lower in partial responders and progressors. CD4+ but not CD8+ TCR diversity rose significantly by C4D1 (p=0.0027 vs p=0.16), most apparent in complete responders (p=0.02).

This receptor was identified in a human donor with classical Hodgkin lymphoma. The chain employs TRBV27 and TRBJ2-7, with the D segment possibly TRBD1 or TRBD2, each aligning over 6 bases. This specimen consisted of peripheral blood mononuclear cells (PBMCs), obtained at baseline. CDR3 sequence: CASSLYPPRGRSSYEQYF. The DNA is TGTGCCAGCAGTTTATACCCCCCCCGGGGGCGGAGCTCCTACGAGCAGTACTTC.